What follows are 5 T cell receptor beta chains derived from one specimen sequenced in a study of blood T cell repertoires in COVID-19. Profiling relied on immunoSEQ multiplex PCR, and the TCRdb table lists in-frame clones only, not all of them. The table records roughly 170,000 clones, 88% of them present only once. The sample was peripheral blood. These receptors all stem from a man aged 60-69 years with acute or convalescent COVID-19.

This rearrangement joins TRBV28 to TRBJ1-5, with D uncertain. With 6 bases removed from V and 5 bases from J, the gap between germline ends came to 23 bases. Per the germline V gene, CDR1 is MDHEN and CDR2 is SYDVKM. The CDR3 is made up of 17 amino acids. CDR3 amino acids: CASSPDLQNPGYQPQHF. CDR3 sequence (DNA): TGTGCCAGCAGCCCGGACTTACAAAATCCGGGTTATCAGCCCCAGCATTTT.

This rearrangement joins TRBV11-2 to TRBJ2-7; D may be TRBD2 (5 bases). Trimming took off 4 bases at V and 0 bases at J, with 13 bases between the two ends. Germline V gene data show CDR1 as SGHAT and CDR2 as FQNNGV. CDR3 size: 15 residues. CDR3 sequence: CASSSRLEGSYEQYV. In DNA, the CDR3 is TGTGCCAGCAGCTCACGGCTTGAGGGCTCCTACGAGCAGTACGTC.

For this clone: This specimen includes other DNA sequences encoding the same CDR3. This sequence joins TRBV18 and TRBJ1-1, with 9 bases matching TRBD1. Per the germline V gene, CDR1 is KGHSH and CDR2 is LQKENI. After removal of 4 bases from V and 0 bases from J, the junction contained 3 bases not matched to a gene. This CDR3 contains 15 residues. CDR3 sequence (DNA): TGTGCCAGCTCACTCGGACAGGGGTTGAACACTGAAGCTTTCTTT. It translates to CASSLGQGLNTEAFF.

The chain carries TRBV27 and TRBJ2-1, with 7 bases that match TRBD1. Germline loops: CDR1 MNHEY, CDR2 SMNVEV (reference sequence). The CDR3 contains 19 residues. The J segment lost 2 bases and the V segment lost 10 bases, leaving 23 bases of the junction unmatched. CDR3 residues: CAIPCRDRGIPRAYNEQFF. As DNA, the CDR3 is TGTGCCATCCCCTGCCGGGACAGAGGAATCCCGCGGGCCTACAATGAGCAGTTCTTC.

This clone was picked up one time. The rearrangement joins TRBV18 to TRBJ2-1; TRBD2 matches 7 bases. V dropped 2 bases and J dropped 1; count of bases not matched to a gene: 11. There are 18 residues in the CDR3. Germline CDR1 is KGHSH and CDR2 is LQKENI. The CDR3 reads CASSPGRGGSLSYNEQFF. For the CDR3, the DNA is TGTGCCAGCTCACCAGGGAGGGGTGGTTCCCTTTCCTACAATGAGCAGTTCTTC.